The 28 T cell receptor beta chains below come from one sample, sequenced in a study of shared clonotypes between healthy human individuals (dated by TCRdb to about 2020). Library preparation was by the immunoSEQ multiplex PCR assay. TCRdb mirrors the immuneACCESS table, restricted to in-frame sequences. Some clones are absent from its copies; in checked studies, under half trace to an unresolved V gene, and the reason for the others is unknown. Counted in this sample were millions of clones; roughly 94% of them appeared once. In total, the top ten clones hold approximately 0.13% of the sample. Sequences were obtained from naive CD4+ T cells sorted from blood. The cell subset or site label for this specimen denotes: CD45RA+ positively selected. These receptor sequences come from a man between 18 and 35 years old in good health.

Notes on this clone: Within the sample, other DNA sequences also encode this same CDR3. The chain is built from TRBV2 and TRBJ1-1; D uncertain. Trimming removed 5 bases at V and 5 bases at J, with 6 bases between. Looked up from germline, CDR1 is SNHLY and CDR2 is FYNNEI. The CDR3 spans 11 residues. The CDR3: CASSSRTEAFF. In nucleotides, the CDR3 is TGTGCCAGCAGTAGCAGAACTGAAGCTTTCTTT. The whole variable domain, filled in from reference TRBV2 and TRBJ1-1, reads EPEVTQTPSHQVTQMGQEVILRCVPISNHLYFYWYRQILGQKVEFLVSFYNNEISEKSEIFDDQFSVERPDGSNFTLKIRSTKLEDSAMYFCASSSRTEAFFGQGTRLTVV.

This clone was detected once. The V and J genes are TRBV5-1 and TRBJ1-1; no clear D gene. The germline V gene has CDR1 SGHRS and CDR2 YFSETQ. CDR3 length equals 15 residues. Trimming cost V 1 base and J 3 bases, with 13 bases left between them. This CDR3 is CASSLSPNRYTEAFF. In nucleotides, the CDR3 is TGCGCCAGCAGCTTGTCCCCCAACCGTTACACTGAAGCTTTCTTT.

The J gene is TRBJ1-5, the V gene TRBV7-9, with D uncertain. The CDR3 totals 12 residues. Per the germline V gene, CDR1 is SEHNR and CDR2 is FQNEAQ (reference sequence). V lost 4 bases and J 6 bases, leaving 7 bases between the germline ends. The CDR3 loop is CASSSGTQPQHF. DNA of the CDR3: TGTGCCAGCAGCTCCGGAACTCAGCCCCAGCATTTT.

The V call is TRBV4-3, the J call TRBJ2-3; D unresolved. This CDR3 region has 15 residues. With 0 bases removed from V and 1 base from J, the gap between germline ends came to 8 bases. The germline V gene has CDR1 LGHNA and CDR2 YSLEER. For the CDR3, the DNA is TGCGCCAGCAGCCAAGAAGGCCAGCGCACAGATACGCAGTATTTT. This gives the protein CASSQEGQRTDTQYF.

The J gene is TRBJ1-2, the V gene TRBV28, with a weak D call TRBD1 (5 bases). Germline CDR1 and CDR2: MDHEN and SYDVKM. This CDR3 region has 17 residues. The V gene lost 2 bases and the J gene lost 4 bases, with 20 bases spanning the gap. In nucleotides, the CDR3 is TGTGCCAGCAGTTTAGGGGGTGGGCAGCCTGGATCCTATGGCTACACCTTC. This gives the protein CASSLGGGQPGSYGYTF.

Turning to this clone: Additional DNA sequences in this sample encode the identical CDR3. V is TRBV10-3 and J is TRBJ2-3; TRBD2 agrees at 10 bases. This CDR3 region has 15 residues. After removal of 2 bases from V and 1 base from J, the junction contained 0 bases not matched to a gene. CDR1 and CDR2 from the germline V gene are ENHRY and SYGVKD. The CDR3 region has the DNA TGTGCCATCAGTGAGACTAGCGGGGGCACAGATACGCAGTATTTT. Protein product: CAISETSGGTDTQYF.

The chain recombines TRBV30 with TRBJ1-6; 7 nucleotides align to TRBD1. Germline loops: CDR1 GTSNPN, CDR2 SVGIG (reference sequence). J was trimmed by 7 bases and V by 4 bases; bases with no gene match: 10. CDR3 size: 15 residues. The CDR3 coding sequence is TGTGCCTGGAAGGCCCCAGGGGGAGGCAATTCACCCCTCCACTTT. This gives the protein CAWKAPGGGNSPLHF.

Only one count was recorded for this clone. J is TRBJ2-1 and V is TRBV28; no clear D. The CDR3 is 13 residues long. V was pared by 3 bases and J by 7 bases, with 10 bases between. Germline CDR1 MDHEN, CDR2 SYDVKM. CDR3 amino acids: CASSFIRANEQFF. The CDR3 DNA is TGTGCCAGCAGTTTTATTAGGGCTAATGAGCAGTTCTTC.

The chain employs TRBV30 and TRBJ1-2; 8 bases are shared with TRBD1. Losses at the gene ends were 2 bases for V and 1 base for J; bases not matched to a gene: 6. Germline V gene sequence: CDR1 GTSNPN, CDR2 SVGIG (reference sequence). This CDR3 contains 15 residues. The CDR3 DNA reads TGTGCCTGGAGTCAACCAGGGGGCATTAACTATGGCTACACCTTC. It translates to CAWSQPGGINYGYTF.

The chain has TRBV19 and TRBJ2-4; 9 bases are a match to TRBD1. The CDR3 covers 17 residues. Germline CDR1 reads LNHDA; CDR2 reads SQIVND (reference sequence). V lost 1 base, J lost 2 bases, and 6 bases stayed unmatched. The CDR3 DNA reads as TGTGCCAGTAGTATAGCCGAAACAGGGGGCTCCAAAAACATTCAGTACTTC. Translation: CASSIAETGGSKNIQYF.

The V gene is TRBV2, the J gene TRBJ1-3, with D uncertain. The V end lost 2 bases, the J end lost 8 bases, and 4 bases lay between the germline ends. Germline loops: CDR1 SNHLY, CDR2 FYNNEI. This CDR3 contains 11 residues. The CDR3 region has the DNA TGTGCCAGCAGTGAAAGGGACACCATATATTTT. Translated, it gives CASSERDTIYF. The variable domain in full, with the rest retrieved from reference TRBV2 and TRBJ1-3, is EPEVTQTPSHQVTQMGQEVILRCVPISNHLYFYWYRQILGQKVEFLVSFYNNEISEKSEIFDDQFSVERPDGSNFTLKIRSTKLEDSAMYFCASSERDTIYFGEGSWLTVV.

This sequence joins TRBV7-9 and TRBJ2-1, with TRBD2 identical over 13 bases. This CDR3 spans 17 amino acids. CDR1 SEHNR and CDR2 FQNEAQ come from the germline V gene (reference sequence). The V and J ends lost 2 bases and 3 bases, in that order; junction bases with no gene match: 4. CDR3 protein: CASSLRGTSGNYNEQFF. CDR3 sequence (DNA): TGTGCCAGCAGCTTAAGAGGGACTAGCGGGAACTACAATGAGCAGTTCTTC.

This chain uses TRBV30 with TRBJ2-2, with 9 bases matching TRBD1. Germline CDR1 GTSNPN, CDR2 SVGIG (reference sequence). The CDR3 totals 15 residues. V trimming: 4 bases; J trimming: 4 bases; junction bases outside the gene matches: 7. The CDR3 is CAWTGTGRVTGELFF. DNA for the CDR3: TGTGCCTGGACGGGGACAGGGAGGGTCACCGGGGAGCTGTTTTTT.

In this sample, this clone turned up once. The chain carries TRBV2 and TRBJ1-5, with D possibly being TRBD1 (5 bases). V was pared by 7 bases and J by 3 bases, with 13 bases between. Germline V lookup: CDR1 SNHLY, CDR2 FYNNEI. The CDR3 extends over 14 amino acids. The CDR3 here is CASTGQLDNQPQHF. As DNA, the CDR3 is TGTGCCAGCACAGGGCAATTAGACAATCAGCCCCAGCATTTT.

The rearrangement uses TRBV11-1 and TRBJ2-3, with D possibly matching TRBD2 (7 bases). The V gene's germline CDR1 is SGHAT and CDR2 FQDESV (reference sequence). V was pared by 1 base and J by 3 bases, with 17 bases between. The CDR3 has 17 amino acids. The CDR3 DNA is TGTGCCAGCAGCTTAGAAGAGGGGGGGCTTGGGACAGATACGCAGTATTTT. Its translation: CASSLEEGGLGTDTQYF.

The V gene is TRBV7-8, the J gene TRBJ2-7; 8 bases align to TRBD2. V shed 1 base and J 7 bases; nucleotides not matched to a gene: 9. CDR1 is SGHVS, CDR2 FQNEAQ, per germline. The CDR3 spans 15 residues. CDR3 sequence: CASSLDGAGAREQYF. CDR3 in DNA: TGTGCCAGCAGCTTAGACGGAGCGGGAGCTCGAGAGCAGTACTTC. Full variable domain (missing parts from reference TRBV7-8 and TRBJ2-7): GAGVSQSPRYKVAKRGQDVALRCDPISGHVSLFWYQQALGQGPEFLTYFQNEAQLDKSGLPSDRFFAERPEGSVSTLKIQRTQQEDSAVYLCASSLDGAGAREQYFGPGTRLTVT.

V usage is TRBV9 and J usage is TRBJ2-6, with 9 bases identical to TRBD1. Germline CDR1 and CDR2: SGDLS and YYNGEE. This CDR3 has 20 residues. V gave up 3 bases and J gave up 4 bases; unmatched junction bases: 17. The CDR3 region has the DNA TGTGCCAGCAGCGACCGACAGGGGACAGGGTTTACCTCCGGGGCCAACGTCCTGACTTTC. Residues: CASSDRQGTGFTSGANVLTF.

The chain couples TRBV19 to TRBJ1-5; D might be TRBD1 (5 bases). CDR3 length: 13 residues. Trimming left V 6 bases short and J 2 bases short, with 8 bases between. Per germline, CDR1 LNHDA and CDR2 SQIVND (reference sequence). CDR3 sequence (DNA): TGTGCCAGTAGGGGGGACGGCAATCAGCCCCAGCATTTT. Translated: CASRGDGNQPQHF.

The V gene is TRBV6-5, the J gene TRBJ2-5; D is unresolved. The CDR3 totals 15 residues. Per germline, CDR1 MNHEY and CDR2 SVGAGI. The ends were cut back, 5 bases at V and 0 bases at J, with 13 bases in the middle. The CDR3 nucleotides read TGTGCCAGCAGTAACGGGCAGGCCTACCAAGAGACCCAGTACTTC. Protein product: CASSNGQAYQETQYF.

V gene TRBV6-5 combines with J gene TRBJ1-1; 7 bases align to TRBD1. V shed 7 bases, J shed 0 bases, and the junction held 5 bases outside the gene matches. Germline-derived CDR1 and CDR2 are MNHEY and SVGAGI. This CDR3 is built from 14 residues. CDR3 amino acids: CASKNRGLNTEAFF. The CDR3 nucleotides read TGTGCCAGCAAGAACAGGGGTTTGAACACTGAAGCTTTCTTT.

V usage is TRBV28 and J usage is TRBJ2-1; 9 nucleotides align to TRBD1. This CDR3 is built from 15 residues. The V and J ends lost 5 bases and 6 bases, in that order; junction bases with no gene match: 8. Germline assignment: CDR1 MDHEN and CDR2 SYDVKM. The CDR3 spells CASSDGTGLGNEQFF. The CDR3 DNA reads as TGTGCCAGCAGTGATGGGACAGGGTTGGGCAATGAGCAGTTCTTC.

This chain connects TRBV2 to TRBJ2-6; TRBD2 might be the D (5 bases). Trimming took 7 bases from V and 0 from J, leaving 7 bases between them. CDR3 size: 14 residues. Germline lookup yields CDR1 SNHLY and CDR2 FYNNEI. The CDR3 DNA reads TGTGCCAGCACCGGGGACTCTGGGGCCAACGTCCTGACTTTC. It is translated as CASTGDSGANVLTF.

This chain joins TRBV4-1 and TRBJ1-2; no firm D call. The V end was cut by 0 bases, the J end by 7 bases, with 15 bases between. Per the germline V gene, CDR1 is MGHRA and CDR2 is YSYEKL. The CDR3 is made up of 15 amino acids. The CDR3 bases are TGCGCCAGCAGCCAAGATTTATCGGGCCCGTTTGGCTACACCTTC. Its translation: CASSQDLSGPFGYTF.

CDR3 in amino acids: CASSERWGRPESYEQYF. The DNA of the CDR3 is TGTGCCAGCAGTGAACGATGGGGACGGCCTGAATCCTACGAGCAGTACTTC. This chain connects TRBV2 to TRBJ2-7, with D tentatively TRBD1 or TRBD2 (5 bases each). Germline V CDR1 and CDR2: SNHLY, FYNNEI. CDR3 length: 17 amino acids. Trimming left V 2 bases short and J 1 base short, with 18 bases between.

This chain connects TRBV28 to TRBJ2-1, with 7 nucleotides matching TRBD2. Germline values: CDR1 MDHEN, CDR2 SYDVKM. The CDR3 covers 15 residues. Trimming removed 3 bases from V and 9 bases from J; junction bases left unmatched: 11. The CDR3, as DNA: TGTGCCAGCAGTTTTACGGGAGGCCCCAGAGGTGAGCAGTTCTTC. Its translation: CASSFTGGPRGEQFF.

The chain recombines TRBV27 with TRBJ2-5; D uncertain. Germline values: CDR1 MNHEY, CDR2 SMNVEV (reference sequence). The CDR3 extends over 15 amino acids. V was cut by 5 bases and J by 1 base, with 14 bases left in between. The CDR3 protein is CASSGPGVGQETQYF. Here the CDR3 DNA reads TGTGCCAGCAGTGGACCTGGAGTGGGCCAAGAGACCCAGTACTTC.

This sequence joins TRBV10-1 and TRBJ2-3, with 7 bases that match TRBD2. The CDR3 has 16 amino acids. Per germline, CDR1 WNHNN and CDR2 SYGVQD (reference sequence). Unmatched junction bases numbered 6, after V lost 2 bases and J lost 1 base. CDR3 nucleotide sequence: TGCGCCAGCAGTGAGCGGGGGGACCCAGGCACAGATACGCAGTATTTT. It encodes CASSERGDPGTDTQYF.

The chain links TRBV19 to TRBJ2-1; D gene ambiguous. V was shortened by 4 bases and J by 11 bases, with 18 bases between the two germline ends. The germline V gene has CDR1 LNHDA and CDR2 SQIVND (reference sequence). The length of the CDR3 is 14 residues. The CDR3 DNA sequence: TGTGCCAGTAGTAATCATCGGACGGAAAATAAGCAGTTCTTC. As protein: CASSNHRTENKQFF.